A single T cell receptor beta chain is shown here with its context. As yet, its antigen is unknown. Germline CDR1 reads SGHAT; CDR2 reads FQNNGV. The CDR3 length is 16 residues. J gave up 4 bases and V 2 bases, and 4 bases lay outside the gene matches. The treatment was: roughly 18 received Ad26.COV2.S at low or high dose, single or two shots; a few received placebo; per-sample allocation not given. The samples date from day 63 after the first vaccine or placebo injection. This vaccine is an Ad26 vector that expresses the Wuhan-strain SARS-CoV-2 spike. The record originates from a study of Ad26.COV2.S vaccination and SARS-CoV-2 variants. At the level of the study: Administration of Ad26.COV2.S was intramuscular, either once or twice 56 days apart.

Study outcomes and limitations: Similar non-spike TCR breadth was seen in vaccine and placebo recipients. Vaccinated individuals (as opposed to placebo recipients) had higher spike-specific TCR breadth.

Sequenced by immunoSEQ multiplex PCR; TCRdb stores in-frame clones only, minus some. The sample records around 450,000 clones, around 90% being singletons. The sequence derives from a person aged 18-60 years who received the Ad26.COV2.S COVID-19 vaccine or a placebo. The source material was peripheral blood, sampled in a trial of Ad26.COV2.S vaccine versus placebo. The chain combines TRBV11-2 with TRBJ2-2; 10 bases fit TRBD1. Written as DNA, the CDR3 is TGTGCCAGCAGCTTACGTTGGACAGGGGGCACCGGGGAGCTGTTTTTT. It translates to CASSLRWTGGTGELFF.